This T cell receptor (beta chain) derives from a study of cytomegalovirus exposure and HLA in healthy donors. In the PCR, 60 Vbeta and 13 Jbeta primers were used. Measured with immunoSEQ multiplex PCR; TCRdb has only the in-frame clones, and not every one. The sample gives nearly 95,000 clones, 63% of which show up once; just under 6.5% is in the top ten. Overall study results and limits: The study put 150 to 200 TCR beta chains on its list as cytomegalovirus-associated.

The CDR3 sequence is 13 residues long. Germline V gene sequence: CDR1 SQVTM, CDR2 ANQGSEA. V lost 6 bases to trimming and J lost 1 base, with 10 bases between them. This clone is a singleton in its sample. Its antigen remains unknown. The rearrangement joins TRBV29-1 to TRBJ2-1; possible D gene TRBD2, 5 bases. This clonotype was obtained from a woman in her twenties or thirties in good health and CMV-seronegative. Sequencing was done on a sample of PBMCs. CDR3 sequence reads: CSVPDSSYNEQFF. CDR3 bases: TGCAGCGTACCGGACTCGTCCTACAATGAGCAGTTCTTC.